This T cell receptor (beta chain) derives from a study of cytomegalovirus exposure and HLA in healthy donors. The primer mix had 60 Vbeta and 13 Jbeta primers. Sequencing was performed with immunoSEQ multiplex PCR; in TCRdb, only in-frame clones are kept and a portion is missing. The sample contains some 95,000 clones, approximately 71% of which appear only once. The CDR3 has 14 amino acids. Germline trimming cut 3 bases from V and 8 bases from J; bases unmatched to any gene: 3. The germline CDR1 and CDR2 sequences are KGHSH and LQKENI. The specimen was PBMCs. The sequence was obtained from a young woman in good health and CMV-seropositive. The chain couples TRBV18 to TRBJ2-4; 11 bases are shared with TRBD2. The CDR3, as DNA: TGTGCCAGCTCACCGACTAGCGGGGAGGACATTCAGTACTTC. Translation gives CASSPTSGEDIQYF.